This is a list of T cell receptor beta chains from one sample in a study of cytomegalovirus exposure and HLA in healthy donors. Measured with immunoSEQ multiplex PCR; TCRdb has only the in-frame clones, and not every one. The sample carries roughly 200,000 clones, about 80% recorded once. The sample taken for sequencing was PBMCs. The receptors were gathered from a woman aged 60 to 75 in good health and CMV-seropositive. Each CDR3 is given with its conserved first and last residue. D genes are given only for firm matches. Clone size is not always given. Where it is, it says once, few, many or a class for expanded clones.

>TRBV10-3|-|TRBJ2-1|TRBD2
CAISESAGLASLRSYNEQFF
TGTGCCATCAGTGAGTCGGCGGGACTAGCATCATTAAGGTCCTACAATGAGCAGTTCTTC
>TRBV7-9|-|TRBJ1-3|-
CASSLLDSWKTIYF
TGTGCCAGCAGCTTATTGGACAGCTGGAAGACCATATATTTT
>TRBV14|-|TRBJ1-2|TRBD1
CASSQTTGDGYTF
TGTGCCAGCAGCCAGACAACAGGGGACGGCTACACCTTC
>TRBV5-1|-|TRBJ2-2|TRBD2
CASSLLFREELNTGELFF
TGCGCCAGCAGCTTATTGTTTCGGGAGGAATTGAACACCGGGGAGCTGTTTTTT
>TRBV6-1|-|TRBJ2-1|-
CASSEVGSSYNEQFF
TGTGCCAGCAGTGAGGTCGGGAGCTCCTACAATGAGCAGTTCTTC
>TRBV7-6|once|TRBJ2-7|TRBD2
CASSLETAGEQYF
TGTGCCAGCAGCTTAGAAACAGCGGGGGAGCAGTACTTC
>TRBV7-8|once|TRBJ1-1|-
CASSSSGLPTEAFF
TGTGCCAGCAGCTCATCAGGGCTGCCCACTGAAGCTTTCTTT
>TRBV14|-|TRBJ2-7|-
CASSQVRGAPYEQYF
TGTGCCAGCAGCCAAGTACGGGGGGCCCCCTACGAGCAGTACTTC
>TRBV6-5|-|TRBJ2-7|TRBD1
CASRMGQNYEQYF
TGTGCCAGCAGAATGGGACAGAACTACGAGCAGTACTTC
>TRBV6-1|-|TRBJ1-4|-
CASSGQINEKLFF
TGTGCCAGCAGTGGGCAGATCAATGAAAAACTGTTTTTT
>TRBV2|-|TRBJ2-7|TRBD2
CASSPTSGGAYEQYF
TGTGCCAGCAGCCCTACTAGCGGGGGGGCCTACGAGCAGTACTTC
>TRBV28|-|TRBJ1-2|-
CASSSAGGDYGYTF
TGTGCCAGCAGCTCTGCGGGGGGGGACTATGGCTACACCTTC
>TRBV6-1|-|TRBJ1-1|-
CASSEDWSWGLEAFF
TGTGCCAGCAGTGAAGATTGGAGCTGGGGGCTTGAAGCTTTCTTT
>TRBV5-4|-|TRBJ2-7|-
CASSWGTLLSYEQYF
TGTGCCAGCAGCTGGGGGACTTTGCTCTCCTACGAGCAGTACTTC
>TRBV11-2|-|TRBJ2-7|-
CASSLGPRVHEQYF
TGTGCCAGCAGCTTAGGGCCCAGGGTCCACGAGCAGTACTTC
>TRBV7-2|-|TRBJ2-5|-
CASSQDWNQETQYF
TGTGCCAGCAGTCAGGACTGGAACCAAGAGACCCAGTACTTC
>TRBV11-1|few|TRBJ1-3|-
CASSLNSRSTIYF
TGTGCCAGCAGCTTAAACTCTCGGAGCACCATATATTTT
>TRBV7-9|-|TRBJ1-6|TRBD1
CASSSRTGERSPLHF
TGTGCCAGCAGCTCACGGACAGGGGAACGCTCACCCCTCCACTTT
>TRBV6-5|once|TRBJ1-2|TRBD1
CASSPRTGSRDGYTF
TGTGCCAGCAGTCCTCGGACAGGGAGCCGCGACGGCTACACCTTC
>TRBV19|-|TRBJ1-2|-
CASSIIDNYGYTF
TGTGCCAGTAGTATCATAGATAACTATGGCTACACCTTC
>TRBV29-1|-|TRBJ1-2|-
CSVEGQRNYGYTF
TGCAGCGTTGAAGGACAGAGGAACTATGGCTACACCTTC
>TRBV4-1|-|TRBJ2-1|TRBD2
CASSQVLTSGGVNEQFF
TGCGCCAGCAGCCAAGTCCTGACTAGCGGGGGGGTCAATGAGCAGTTCTTC
>TRBV7-8|-|TRBJ2-3|TRBD1
CASSLEGGRIWTDTQYF
TGTGCCAGCAGCTTGGAAGGGGGCAGAATTTGGACAGATACGCAGTATTTT
>TRBV7-2|-|TRBJ1-2|-
CASSLAGHNYGYTF
TGTGCCAGCAGCTTAGCGGGACACAACTATGGCTACACCTTC
>TRBV7-9|-|TRBJ2-5|TRBD2
CASRRGSGQETQYF
TGTGCCAGCAGGCGCGGGAGTGGGCAAGAGACCCAGTACTTC
>TRBV18|few|TRBJ2-6|-
CASSPEQAGANVLTF
TGTGCCAGCTCACCGGAGCAAGCAGGGGCCAACGTCCTGACTTTC
>TRBV5-1|few|TRBJ2-1|TRBD2
CASSFAGGAHEQFF
TGCGCCAGCAGCTTCGCGGGGGGTGCCCATGAGCAGTTCTTC
>TRBV6-5|-|TRBJ1-2|-
CASSYSRQGGYTF
TGTGCCAGCAGTTACTCACGGCAGGGTGGCTACACCTTC
>TRBV6-5|-|TRBJ2-7|TRBD2
CASSYSTSGISEQYF
TGTGCCAGCAGTTACTCTACCAGCGGGATCAGCGAGCAGTACTTC
>TRBV5-1|-|TRBJ1-4|TRBD1
CASSLAQGVEKLFF
TGCGCCAGCAGCTTAGCTCAGGGGGTTGAAAAACTGTTTTTT